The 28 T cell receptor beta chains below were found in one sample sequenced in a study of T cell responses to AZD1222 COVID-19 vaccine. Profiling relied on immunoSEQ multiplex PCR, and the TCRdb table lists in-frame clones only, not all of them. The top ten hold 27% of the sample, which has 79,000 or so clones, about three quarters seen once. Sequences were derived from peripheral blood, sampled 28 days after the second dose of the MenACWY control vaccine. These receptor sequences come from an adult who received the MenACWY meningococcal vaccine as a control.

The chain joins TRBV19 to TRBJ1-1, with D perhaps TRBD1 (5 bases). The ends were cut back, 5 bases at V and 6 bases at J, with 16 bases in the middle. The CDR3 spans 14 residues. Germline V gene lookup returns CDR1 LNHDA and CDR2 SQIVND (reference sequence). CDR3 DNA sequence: TGTGCCAGTAGTCTTCTCAGGGCCGGGGCTGAAGCTTTCTTT. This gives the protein CASSLLRAGAEAFF. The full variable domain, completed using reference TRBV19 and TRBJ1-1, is DGGITQSPKYLFRKEGQNVTLSCEQNLNHDAMYWYRQDPGQGLRLIYYSQIVNDFQKGDIAEGYSVSREKKESFPLTVTSAQKNPTAFYLCASSLLRAGAEAFFGQGTRLTVV.

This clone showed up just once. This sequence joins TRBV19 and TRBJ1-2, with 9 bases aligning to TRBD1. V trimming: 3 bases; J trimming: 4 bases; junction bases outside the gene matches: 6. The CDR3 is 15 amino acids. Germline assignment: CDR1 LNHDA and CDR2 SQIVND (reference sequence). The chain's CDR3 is CASSMGQGTLYGYTF. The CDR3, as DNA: TGTGCCAGTAGTATGGGACAGGGTACACTCTATGGCTACACCTTC.

The CDR3 spells CASSPSGTASNYGYTF. The CDR3 DNA reads TGTGCCAGCAGCCCCTCCGGGACAGCTTCTAACTATGGCTACACCTTC. This sequence joins TRBV28 and TRBJ1-2, with TRBD1 matching 7 bases. This CDR3 spans 16 amino acids. Germline V gene data show CDR1 as MDHEN and CDR2 as SYDVKM. V shed 6 bases, J shed 0 bases, and the junction held 10 bases outside the gene matches.

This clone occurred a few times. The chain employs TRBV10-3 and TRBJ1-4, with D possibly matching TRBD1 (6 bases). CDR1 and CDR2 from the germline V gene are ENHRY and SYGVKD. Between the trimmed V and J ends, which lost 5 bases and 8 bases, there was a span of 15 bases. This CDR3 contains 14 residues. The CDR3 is CAISSEGGQEKLFF. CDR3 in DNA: TGTGCCATCAGTTCAGAAGGGGGTCAAGAAAAACTGTTTTTT.

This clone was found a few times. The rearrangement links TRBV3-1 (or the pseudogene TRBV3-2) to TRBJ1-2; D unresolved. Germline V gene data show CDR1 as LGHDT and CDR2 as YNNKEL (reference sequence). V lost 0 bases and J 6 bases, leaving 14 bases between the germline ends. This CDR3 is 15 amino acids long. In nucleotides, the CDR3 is TGTGCCAGCAGCCAAGATCGACTTGGACGGGATGGCTACACCTTC. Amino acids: CASSQDRLGRDGYTF.

This chain's CDR3 is CASSRQGGTGNTIYF. The CDR3 coding sequence is TGTGCCAGCAGCAGACAGGGCGGCACTGGAAACACCATATATTTT. This chain uses TRBV6-5 with TRBJ1-3; 7 positions agree with TRBD1. The junction had 7 bases not matched to a gene; V was cut back by 6 bases and J by 2 bases. Germline CDR1 reads MNHEY; CDR2 reads SVGAGI. The CDR3 consists of 15 residues.

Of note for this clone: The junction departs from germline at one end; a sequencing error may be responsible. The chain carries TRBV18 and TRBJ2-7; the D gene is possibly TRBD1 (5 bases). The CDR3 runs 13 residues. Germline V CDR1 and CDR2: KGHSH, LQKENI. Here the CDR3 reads CASSPLQGYEQYF. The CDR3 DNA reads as TGTGCCAGCTCCCCACTTCAGGGATACGAGCAGTACTTC.

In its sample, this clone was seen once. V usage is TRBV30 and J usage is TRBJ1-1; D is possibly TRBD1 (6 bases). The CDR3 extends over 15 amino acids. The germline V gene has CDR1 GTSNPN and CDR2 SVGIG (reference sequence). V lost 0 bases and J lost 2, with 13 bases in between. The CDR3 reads CAWSVPRGANTEAFF. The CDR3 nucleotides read TGTGCCTGGAGTGTCCCCCGGGGGGCCAACACTGAAGCTTTCTTT.

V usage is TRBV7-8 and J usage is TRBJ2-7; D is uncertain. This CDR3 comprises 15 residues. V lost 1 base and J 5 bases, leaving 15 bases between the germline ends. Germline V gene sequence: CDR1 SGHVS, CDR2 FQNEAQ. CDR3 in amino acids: CASSLVLGRSDEQYF. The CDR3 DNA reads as TGTGCCAGCAGCTTAGTTTTAGGCAGGTCCGACGAGCAGTACTTC.

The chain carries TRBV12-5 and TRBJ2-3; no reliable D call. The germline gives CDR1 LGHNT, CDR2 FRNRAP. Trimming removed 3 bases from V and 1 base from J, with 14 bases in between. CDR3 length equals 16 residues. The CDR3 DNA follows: TGTGCTAGTGGTTTAGGTCTCAACCATCGCACAGATACGCAGTATTTT. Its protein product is CASGLGLNHRTDTQYF.

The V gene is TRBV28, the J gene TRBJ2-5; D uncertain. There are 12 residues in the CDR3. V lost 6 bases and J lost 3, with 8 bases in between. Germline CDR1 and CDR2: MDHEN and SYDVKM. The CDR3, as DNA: TGTGCCAGCAGAGCTACTGAAGAGACCCAGTACTTC. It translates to CASRATEETQYF.

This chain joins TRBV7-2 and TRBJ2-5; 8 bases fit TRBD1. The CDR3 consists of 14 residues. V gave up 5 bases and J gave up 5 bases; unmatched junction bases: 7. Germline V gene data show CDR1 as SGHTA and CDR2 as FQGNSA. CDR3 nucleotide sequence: TGTGCCAGCAGCCTAGGACAGGGACCTGAGACCCAGTACTTC. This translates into CASSLGQGPETQYF.

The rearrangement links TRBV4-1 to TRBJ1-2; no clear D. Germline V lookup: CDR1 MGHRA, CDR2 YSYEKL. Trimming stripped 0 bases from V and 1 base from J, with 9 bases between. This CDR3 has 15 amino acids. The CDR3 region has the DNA TGCGCCAGCAGCCAAGAACCAGGAGATAACTATGGCTACACCTTC. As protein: CASSQEPGDNYGYTF.

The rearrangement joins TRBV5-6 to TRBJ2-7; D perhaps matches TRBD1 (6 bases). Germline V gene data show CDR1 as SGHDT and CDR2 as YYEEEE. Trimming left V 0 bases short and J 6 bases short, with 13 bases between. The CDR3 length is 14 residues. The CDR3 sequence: CASSLGYRVLEQYF. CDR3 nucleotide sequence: TGTGCCAGCAGCTTGGGGTACAGGGTCCTCGAGCAGTACTTC.

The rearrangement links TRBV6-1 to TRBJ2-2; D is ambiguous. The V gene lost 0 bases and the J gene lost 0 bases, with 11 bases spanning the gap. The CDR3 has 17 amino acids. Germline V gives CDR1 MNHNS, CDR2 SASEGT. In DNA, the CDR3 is TGTGCCAGCAGTGAAGCAGTGGTCATGCCGAACACCGGGGAGCTGTTTTTT. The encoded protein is CASSEAVVMPNTGELFF.

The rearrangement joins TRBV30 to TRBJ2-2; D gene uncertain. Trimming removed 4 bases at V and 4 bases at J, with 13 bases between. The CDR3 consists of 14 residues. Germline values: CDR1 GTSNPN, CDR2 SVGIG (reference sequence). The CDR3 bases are TGTGCCTGGACTGCCTGGGTCTCCACCGGGGAGCTGTTTTTT. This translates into CAWTAWVSTGELFF.

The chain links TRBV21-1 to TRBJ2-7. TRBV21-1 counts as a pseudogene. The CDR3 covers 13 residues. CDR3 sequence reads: CASSKGVSYEQYF. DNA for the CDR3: TGTGCCAGCAGCAAAGGGGTCTCCTACGAGCAGTACTTC.

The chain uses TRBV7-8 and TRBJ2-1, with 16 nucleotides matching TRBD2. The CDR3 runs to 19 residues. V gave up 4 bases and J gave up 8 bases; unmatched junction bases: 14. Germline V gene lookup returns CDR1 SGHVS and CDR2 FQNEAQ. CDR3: CASSSVSGLAGGPSHEQFF. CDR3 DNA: TGTGCCAGCAGCTCAGTCTCGGGACTAGCGGGGGGGCCTTCTCATGAGCAGTTCTTC.

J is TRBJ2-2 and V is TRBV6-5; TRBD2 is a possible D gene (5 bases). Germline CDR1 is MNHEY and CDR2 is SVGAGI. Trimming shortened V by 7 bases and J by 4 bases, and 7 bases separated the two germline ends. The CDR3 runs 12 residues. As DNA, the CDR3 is TGTGCCAGCAATCGGGGCACCGGGGAGCTGTTTTTT. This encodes CASNRGTGELFF.

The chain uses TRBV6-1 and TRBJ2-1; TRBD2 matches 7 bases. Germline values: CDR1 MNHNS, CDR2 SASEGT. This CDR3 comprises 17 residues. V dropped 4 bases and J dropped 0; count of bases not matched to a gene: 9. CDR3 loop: CASSVSSGMSSYNEQFF. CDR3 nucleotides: TGTGCCAGCAGTGTCTCTAGCGGAATGAGCTCCTACAATGAGCAGTTCTTC.

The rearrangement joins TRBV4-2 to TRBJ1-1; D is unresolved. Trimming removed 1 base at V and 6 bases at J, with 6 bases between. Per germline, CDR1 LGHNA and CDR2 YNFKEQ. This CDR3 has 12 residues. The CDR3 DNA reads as TGTGCCAGCAGCCAAGGGTATTCTGAAGCTTTCTTT. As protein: CASSQGYSEAFF.

This CDR3 reads CASSIGHSNYGYTF. In DNA, the CDR3 is TGTGCCAGTAGTATAGGACACTCAAACTATGGCTACACCTTC. This chain uses TRBV19 with TRBJ1-2; the D is unclear. V lost 1 base to trimming and J lost 2 bases, with 8 bases between them. CDR1 is LNHDA, CDR2 SQIVND, per germline (reference sequence). CDR3 length equals 14 residues. The full variable domain, rest sourced from reference TRBV19 and TRBJ1-2, is DGGITQSPKYLFRKEGQNVTLSCEQNLNHDAMYWYRQDPGQGLRLIYYSQIVNDFQKGDIAEGYSVSREKKESFPLTVTSAQKNPTAFYLCASSIGHSNYGYTFGSGTRLTVV.

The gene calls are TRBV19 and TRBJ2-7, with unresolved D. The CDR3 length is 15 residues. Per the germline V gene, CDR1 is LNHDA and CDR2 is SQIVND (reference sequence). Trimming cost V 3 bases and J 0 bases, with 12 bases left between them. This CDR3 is CASSIEASSSYEQYF. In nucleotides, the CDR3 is TGTGCCAGTAGTATTGAAGCTTCGAGCTCCTACGAGCAGTACTTC.

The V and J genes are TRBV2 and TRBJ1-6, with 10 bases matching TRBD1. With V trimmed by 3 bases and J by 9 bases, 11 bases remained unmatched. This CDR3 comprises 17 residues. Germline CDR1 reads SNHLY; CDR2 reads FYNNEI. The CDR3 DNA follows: TGTGCCAGCAGTGAGATAGCAGGACAGGGGGGCCGTTCACCCCTCCACTTT. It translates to CASSEIAGQGGRSPLHF.

CDR3 DNA: TGTGCCAGCAGTGCGACTAGGGATGAGCAGTTCTTC. Translated: CASSATRDEQFF. V is TRBV2 and J is TRBJ2-1; possibly TRBD2 for D (6 bases). V was shortened by 4 bases and J by 8 bases, with 9 bases between the two germline ends. This CDR3 is built from 12 residues. Germline V lookup: CDR1 SNHLY, CDR2 FYNNEI.

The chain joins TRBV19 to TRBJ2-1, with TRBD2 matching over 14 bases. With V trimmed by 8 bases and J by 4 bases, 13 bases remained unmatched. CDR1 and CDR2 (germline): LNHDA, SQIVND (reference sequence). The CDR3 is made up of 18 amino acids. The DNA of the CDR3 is TGTGCCAGTGGCAGGGGCGGACTAGCGGGGGGCTCATACAATGAGCAGTTCTTC. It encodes CASGRGGLAGGSYNEQFF. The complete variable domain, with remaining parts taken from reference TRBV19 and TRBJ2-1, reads DGGITQSPKYLFRKEGQNVTLSCEQNLNHDAMYWYRQDPGQGLRLIYYSQIVNDFQKGDIAEGYSVSREKKESFPLTVTSAQKNPTAFYLCASGRGGLAGGSYNEQFFGPGTRLTVL.

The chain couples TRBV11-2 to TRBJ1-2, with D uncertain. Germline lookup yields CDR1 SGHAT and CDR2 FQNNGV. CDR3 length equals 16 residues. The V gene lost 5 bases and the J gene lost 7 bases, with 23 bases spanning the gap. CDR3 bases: TGTGCCAGCAGCCCTCTGGATCGGACGGAGGGAAGTGGCTACACCTTC. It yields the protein CASSPLDRTEGSGYTF.

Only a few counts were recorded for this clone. CDR3 loop: CAWSIKANYGYTF. As DNA, the CDR3 is TGTGCCTGGAGTATTAAAGCTAACTATGGCTACACCTTC. The J gene is TRBJ1-2, the V gene TRBV30; D remains ambiguous. The V end lost 2 bases, the J end lost 0 bases, and 7 bases lay between the germline ends. Per germline, CDR1 GTSNPN and CDR2 SVGIG (reference sequence). The CDR3 is 13 residues long.